These 8 T cell receptor beta chains originate from one sample sequenced in a study of T-cell memory formation after mild COVID-19. TCRdb passed the 5' RACE reads through MiXCR, listing each CDR3 protein once. The sample lists about 560,000 distinct CDR3 sequences, less than 25% occurring once. The specimen sequenced was PBMCs or a T cell subset sorted from them (not recorded which). The receptor source for this set is an adult woman who had mild COVID-19 (a few samples of this study predate the infection). Cell type and time point are not known.

This clonotype was seen more than once but under ten times. The rearrangement uses TRBV11-2 and TRBJ2-7; TRBD2 agrees at 11 bases. CDR3 length equals 17 residues. Per germline, CDR1 SGHAT and CDR2 FQNNGV. V gave up 4 bases and J gave up 2 bases; unmatched junction bases: 10. The CDR3 region is CASSSLAGGPGAYEQYF. CDR3 bases: TGTGCCAGCAGCTCGTTAGCGGGGGGGCCCGGTGCCTACGAGCAGTACTTC.

The chain combines TRBV11-2 with TRBJ1-5; unclear D gene. The CDR3 spans 14 residues. The V end was cut by 5 bases, the J end by 5 bases, with 13 bases between. The germline V gene has CDR1 SGHAT and CDR2 FQNNGV. Here the CDR3 reads CASSPSGGYQPQHF. DNA of the CDR3: TGTGCCAGCAGCCCCTCGGGCGGTTATCAGCCCCAGCATTTT.

The chain couples TRBV11-2 to TRBJ2-3; TRBD1 matches at 10 bases. With V trimmed by 5 bases and J by 5 bases, 10 bases remained unmatched. Germline CDR1 is SGHAT and CDR2 is FQNNGV. CDR3 size: 16 residues. The CDR3 nucleotides read TGTGCCAGCAGCACACACGACAGGGGGCAGGGAGATACGCAGTATTTT. This translates into CASSTHDRGQGDTQYF.

V and J are TRBV19 and TRBJ2-2; tentatively, D is TRBD1 (6 bases). The CDR3 has 11 amino acids. Trimming removed 9 bases at V and 10 bases at J, with 12 bases between. Germline V gene sequence: CDR1 LNHDA, CDR2 SQIVND (reference sequence). The CDR3 DNA reads TGTGCCAGCGCTACAGGGCTGGAGCTGTTTTTT. Its translation: CASATGLELFF.

The table lists this clonotype with a few counts. V is TRBV10-3 and J is TRBJ2-3; D is ambiguous. This CDR3 comprises 13 residues. Trimming removed 6 bases at V and 6 bases at J, with 13 bases between. Germline values: CDR1 ENHRY, CDR2 SYGVKD. The CDR3 sequence is CAIRGQSADTQYF. CDR3 nucleotide sequence: TGTGCCATCAGGGGTCAGTCCGCTGATACGCAGTATTTT.

In this sample, this clonotype turned up many times. The chain couples TRBV7-2 to TRBJ2-7; 8 bases line up with TRBD1. Unmatched junction bases numbered 4, after V lost 4 bases and J lost 2 bases. Germline values: CDR1 SGHTA, CDR2 FQGNSA. The CDR3 loop spans 14 amino acids. CDR3 sequence (DNA): TGTGCCAGCAGCTCGCGACAGGGGACCTACGAGCAGTACTTC. It yields the protein CASSSRQGTYEQYF.

This clonotype was seen a few times. The CDR3 spells CSAERQGRENTEAFF. The CDR3 coding sequence is TGCAGCGCCGAGAGACAGGGGCGTGAGAACACTGAAGCTTTCTTT. The chain is built from TRBV29-1 and TRBJ1-1, with 8 bases fitting TRBD1. V was clipped by 7 bases and J by 1 base; unmatched bases: 11. Germline-derived CDR1 and CDR2 are SQVTM and ANQGSEA. The CDR3 runs to 15 residues.

This clonotype was detected many times. CDR3 sequence reads: CAISEAPPGGYEQYF. Here the CDR3 DNA reads TGTGCCATCAGTGAAGCCCCCCCGGGGGGCTACGAGCAGTACTTC. The chain has TRBV10-3 and TRBJ2-7; 7 bases fit TRBD2. Trimming cost V 3 bases and J 3 bases; bases outside gene matches: 8. The CDR3 totals 15 residues. Germline CDR1 and CDR2: ENHRY and SYGVKD.